Listed below are T cell receptor beta chains from one sample, sequenced in a study of OX40 agonist ivuxolimab in advanced cancers. Profiled with immunoSEQ multiplex PCR; TCRdb holds only in-frame clones, not every one. Here the sample spans approximately 70,000 clones, more than 70% being singletons. The source material was CD4+ or CD8+ T cells sorted from blood, sampled in a trial of the OX40 agonist ivuxolimab. The receptors come from an adult with an advanced solid tumor such as melanoma, head and neck, liver or kidney cancer. Both conserved end residues are part of each CDR3. Each record gives: D gene, clone size, J gene, V gene, CDR3 DNA, CDR3 protein. A D gene is named only where the DNA matches it firmly. Rows may omit the clone size; those that give it use once, few, many or a size class.

D gene: NA; clone size: NA; J gene: TRBJ2-5; V gene: TRBV5-6; CDR3 DNA: TGTGCCAGCAGCTTTGGAGGGGGGGTGTACCAAGAGACCCAGTACTTC; CDR3 protein: CASSFGGGVYQETQYF
D gene: NA; clone size: NA; J gene: TRBJ2-3; V gene: TRBV29-1; CDR3 DNA: TGCATCGCTAGCACAGATACGCAGTATTTT; CDR3 protein: CIASTDTQYF
D gene: TRBD1; clone size: NA; J gene: TRBJ2-2; V gene: TRBV5-1; CDR3 DNA: TGCGCCAGCAGTCCAAGCCCCCCGGGACAGGGGAGGGGGGAGCTGTTTTTT; CDR3 protein: CASSPSPPGQGRGELFF
D gene: NA; clone size: NA; J gene: TRBJ2-7; V gene: TRBV28; CDR3 DNA: TGTGCCAGCAGTTTCCCTCGTCTAAGGGACTTAAAGGTCGAGCAGTACTTC; CDR3 protein: CASSFPRLRDLKVEQYF
D gene: NA; clone size: NA; J gene: TRBJ2-3; V gene: TRBV9; CDR3 DNA: TGTGCCAGCAGCGTAGCTTCCTACACAGATACGCAGTATTTT; CDR3 protein: CASSVASYTDTQYF
D gene: NA; clone size: NA; J gene: TRBJ1-5; V gene: TRBV27; CDR3 DNA: TGTGCCAGCAGTTCCCGACGGTCCGATCAGCCCCAGCATTTT; CDR3 protein: CASSSRRSDQPQHF
D gene: NA; clone size: NA; J gene: TRBJ1-1; V gene: TRBV19; CDR3 DNA: TGTGCCAGTAGTATGGGCAGGGGCTGGAACACTGAAGCTTTCTTT; CDR3 protein: CASSMGRGWNTEAFF
D gene: NA; clone size: few; J gene: TRBJ1-2; V gene: TRBV29-1; CDR3 DNA: TGCAGCGTTGAAAGCTGGCATCCTGGCTACACCTTC; CDR3 protein: CSVESWHPGYTF
D gene: TRBD1; clone size: once; J gene: TRBJ2-1; V gene: TRBV29-1; CDR3 DNA: TGCAGCGCTTCGGGACAGGGCCACAATGAGCAGTTCTTC; CDR3 protein: CSASGQGHNEQFF
D gene: NA; clone size: NA; J gene: TRBJ1-5; V gene: TRBV9; CDR3 DNA: TGTGCCAGCAGCCCGGGGACATATAGCAATCAGCCCCAGCATTTT; CDR3 protein: CASSPGTYSNQPQHF
D gene: NA; clone size: NA; J gene: TRBJ2-1; V gene: TRBV29-1; CDR3 DNA: TGCAGCGTGGACCGTTGGAATGAGCAGTTCTTC; CDR3 protein: CSVDRWNEQFF
D gene: NA; clone size: NA; J gene: TRBJ1-1; V gene: TRBV6-5; CDR3 DNA: TGTGCCAGCCGTCCCCGGTTAGCTACGTTGGCTTTCTTT; CDR3 protein: CASRPRLATLAFF
D gene: NA; clone size: NA; J gene: TRBJ1-1; V gene: TRBV5-5; CDR3 DNA: TGTGCCAGCAGCCCGGGGGGCGGTGATACTGAAGCTTTCTTT; CDR3 protein: CASSPGGGDTEAFF
D gene: NA; clone size: NA; J gene: TRBJ2-7; V gene: TRBV6-5; CDR3 DNA: TGTGCCAGCAGTTACGCTGGCGAGCAGTACTTC; CDR3 protein: CASSYAGEQYF
D gene: NA; clone size: NA; J gene: TRBJ2-2; V gene: TRBV6-5; CDR3 DNA: TGTGCCAGCAGTGGCCGGGAATTCAACACCGGGGAGCTGTTTTTT; CDR3 protein: CASSGREFNTGELFF
D gene: NA; clone size: NA; J gene: TRBJ1-4; V gene: TRBV4-1; CDR3 DNA: TGCGCCAGCAGCCAAGGGTGGGGTGGGGCAACTAATGAAAAACTGTTTTTT; CDR3 protein: CASSQGWGGATNEKLFF
D gene: NA; clone size: NA; J gene: TRBJ2-2; V gene: TRBV1; CDR3 DNA: TGCCCCCAAAGGCGACTAGCGGGGGCGAACACCGGGGAGCTGTTTTTT; CDR3 protein: CPQRRLAGANTGELFF
D gene: TRBD1; clone size: NA; J gene: TRBJ1-1; V gene: TRBV7-2; CDR3 DNA: TGTGCCAGCAGCCCTACGACAGGGGGGAACACTGAAGCTTTCTTT; CDR3 protein: CASSPTTGGNTEAFF
D gene: TRBD1; clone size: NA; J gene: TRBJ2-7; V gene: TRBV6-1; CDR3 DNA: TGTGCCAGCAGCCGGGACAGTCACTACGAGCAGTACTTC; CDR3 protein: CASSRDSHYEQYF
D gene: NA; clone size: few; J gene: TRBJ1-4; V gene: TRBV5-1; CDR3 DNA: TGCGCCAGCAGCTTGGCGGGAAACCGTGGTCTGTTTTTT; CDR3 protein: CASSLAGNRGLFF
D gene: NA; clone size: once; J gene: TRBJ1-2; V gene: TRBV5-4; CDR3 DNA: TGTGCCAGCAGCGAAGGTTCGACGAACTATGGCTACACCTTC; CDR3 protein: CASSEGSTNYGYTF
D gene: NA; clone size: few; J gene: TRBJ1-1; V gene: TRBV7-9; CDR3 DNA: TGTGCCAGCAGTAAAGGACAGCTCGCGAACACTGAAGCTTTCTTT; CDR3 protein: CASSKGQLANTEAFF
D gene: NA; clone size: NA; J gene: TRBJ1-2; V gene: TRBV9; CDR3 DNA: TGTGCCAGCAGCGTAGACCGGGACCCCTCCTATGGCTACACCTTC; CDR3 protein: CASSVDRDPSYGYTF
D gene: NA; clone size: NA; J gene: TRBJ2-6; V gene: TRBV5-5; CDR3 DNA: TGTGCCAGCAGCGACCCGGCAGGGGCCAACGTCCTGACTTTC; CDR3 protein: CASSDPAGANVLTF
D gene: NA; clone size: NA; J gene: TRBJ1-2; V gene: TRBV5-1; CDR3 DNA: TGCGCCAGCAGCTTGGAAGGTACAAATGGCTACACCTTC; CDR3 protein: CASSLEGTNGYTF
D gene: NA; clone size: NA; J gene: TRBJ1-4; V gene: TRBV7-9; CDR3 DNA: TGTGCCAGCAGCCTAAACAGGAGACATGAAAAACTGTTTTTT; CDR3 protein: CASSLNRRHEKLFF
D gene: NA; clone size: NA; J gene: TRBJ1-6; V gene: TRBV9; CDR3 DNA: TGTGCCAGCAGCGTAGCGGGAAGGAATACCCCTGGGTCACCCCTCCACTTT; CDR3 protein: CASSVAGRNTPGSPLHF
D gene: NA; clone size: NA; J gene: TRBJ1-1; V gene: TRBV27; CDR3 DNA: TGTGCCAGCAGTTTAGGGGGGGGGACGGGTGAAGCTTTCTTT; CDR3 protein: CASSLGGGTGEAFF
D gene: NA; clone size: NA; J gene: TRBJ2-5; V gene: TRBV2; CDR3 DNA: TGTGCCAGCGAAACTAGCCCCACGGGGGAGACCCAGTACTTC; CDR3 protein: CASETSPTGETQYF
D gene: TRBD1; clone size: NA; J gene: TRBJ1-2; V gene: TRBV6-6; CDR3 DNA: TGTGCCAGCAGTTATCTACAGGGGGACTATGGCTACACCTTC; CDR3 protein: CASSYLQGDYGYTF
D gene: TRBD1; clone size: NA; J gene: TRBJ2-7; V gene: TRBV15; CDR3 DNA: TGTGCCACCAGCGTCGACAGGGGGTCCTACGAGCAGTACTTC; CDR3 protein: CATSVDRGSYEQYF
D gene: TRBD1; clone size: NA; J gene: TRBJ2-7; V gene: TRBV4-1; CDR3 DNA: TGCGCCAGCAGCCTCCGGACAGGGGACTACGAGCAGTACTTC; CDR3 protein: CASSLRTGDYEQYF
D gene: NA; clone size: NA; J gene: TRBJ2-7; V gene: TRBV7-9; CDR3 DNA: TGTGCCAGCAGCTCCGACAGGTACTACGAGCAGTACTTC; CDR3 protein: CASSSDRYYEQYF
D gene: NA; clone size: NA; J gene: TRBJ1-2; V gene: TRBV9; CDR3 DNA: TGTGCCAGCAGCCCCTCCAACGACTATGGCTACACCTTC; CDR3 protein: CASSPSNDYGYTF
D gene: TRBD1; clone size: NA; J gene: TRBJ2-5; V gene: TRBV7-7; CDR3 DNA: TGTGCTAGCAGCTTGGACAGGGGTTTAGGGCAAGAGACCCAGTACTTC; CDR3 protein: CASSLDRGLGQETQYF
D gene: TRBD1; clone size: NA; J gene: TRBJ2-7; V gene: TRBV5-1; CDR3 DNA: TGCGCCAGCAGCTACAGGGGCGCGGGTGAGCAGTACTTC; CDR3 protein: CASSYRGAGEQYF
D gene: TRBD2; clone size: NA; J gene: TRBJ2-7; V gene: TRBV4-1; CDR3 DNA: TGCGCCAGCAGCCACGGCGGGGGACCAACCTACGAGCAGTACTTC; CDR3 protein: CASSHGGGPTYEQYF
D gene: TRBD1; clone size: NA; J gene: TRBJ1-1; V gene: TRBV27; CDR3 DNA: TGTGCCAGCAGTCGGGACAGCCTCCGGGGTGTAGCTTTCTTT; CDR3 protein: CASSRDSLRGVAFF
D gene: NA; clone size: NA; J gene: TRBJ2-3; V gene: TRBV5-6; CDR3 DNA: TGTGCCAGCAGCTCATCCCTGATTCTGACCCGAGATACGCAGTATTTT; CDR3 protein: CASSSSLILTRDTQYF
D gene: TRBD1; clone size: NA; J gene: TRBJ1-5; V gene: TRBV18; CDR3 DNA: TGTGCCAGCTCAGAAAGGGGACAGGGCAATCAGCCCCAGCATTTT; CDR3 protein: CASSERGQGNQPQHF
D gene: TRBD1; clone size: NA; J gene: TRBJ2-3; V gene: TRBV6-1; CDR3 DNA: TGTGCCAGCAGTCGACAGGGGATGGCGGATACGCAGTATTTT; CDR3 protein: CASSRQGMADTQYF
D gene: NA; clone size: NA; J gene: TRBJ2-7; V gene: TRBV2; CDR3 DNA: TGTGCCAGCAGTGTTCTTTGGGGGATCTCCTACGAGCAGTACTTC; CDR3 protein: CASSVLWGISYEQYF
D gene: TRBD1; clone size: NA; J gene: TRBJ1-6; V gene: TRBV20-1; CDR3 DNA: TGCAGCACAGGGGATAATTCACCCCTCCACTTT; CDR3 protein: CSTGDNSPLHF
D gene: TRBD1; clone size: NA; J gene: TRBJ1-6; V gene: TRBV7-8; CDR3 DNA: TGTGCCAGCAGCGAGGGGGCTAAGGGAAATTCACCCCTCCACTTT; CDR3 protein: CASSEGAKGNSPLHF
D gene: TRBD1; clone size: few; J gene: TRBJ2-7; V gene: TRBV28; CDR3 DNA: TGTGCCAGCAGACTTTCCCCGGGACAGACCTACTTC; CDR3 protein: CASRLSPGQTYF
D gene: TRBD1; clone size: NA; J gene: TRBJ2-7; V gene: TRBV11-2; CDR3 DNA: TGTGCCAGCAGCACACGACAGGGGGCTGGTGAGCAGTACTTC; CDR3 protein: CASSTRQGAGEQYF
D gene: NA; clone size: once; J gene: TRBJ1-4; V gene: TRBV10-3; CDR3 DNA: TGTGCCATCAGTGAGGGGGGTCGGGCAACTAATGAAAAACTGTTTTTT; CDR3 protein: CAISEGGRATNEKLFF
D gene: NA; clone size: NA; J gene: TRBJ1-1; V gene: TRBV25-1; CDR3 DNA: TGTGCCAGCAGTGTAACAGGGATTACTGAAGCTTTCTTT; CDR3 protein: CASSVTGITEAFF
D gene: NA; clone size: NA; J gene: TRBJ2-3; V gene: TRBV5-4; CDR3 DNA: TGTGCCAGCAGCTTGGTTAGTTACACAGATACGCAGTATTTT; CDR3 protein: CASSLVSYTDTQYF
D gene: NA; clone size: few; J gene: TRBJ1-4; V gene: TRBV5-1; CDR3 DNA: TGCGCCAGCAGCTCCCGGGGCGGAGGGGAAAAACTGTTTTTT; CDR3 protein: CASSSRGGGEKLFF
D gene: TRBD2; clone size: NA; J gene: TRBJ2-3; V gene: TRBV18; CDR3 DNA: TGTGCCAGCTCATTGGCTAGCGGGGCTCACACAGATACGCAGTATTTT; CDR3 protein: CASSLASGAHTDTQYF
D gene: NA; clone size: NA; J gene: TRBJ1-1; V gene: TRBV5-1; CDR3 DNA: TGCGCCAGCAGCCGGGACCGGTCGGGGAACACTGAAGCTTTCTTT; CDR3 protein: CASSRDRSGNTEAFF
D gene: NA; clone size: few; J gene: TRBJ2-7; V gene: TRBV6-5; CDR3 DNA: TGTGCCAGCAGGCCCGGCAGGGTAAACTACGAGCAGTACTTC; CDR3 protein: CASRPGRVNYEQYF
D gene: NA; clone size: NA; J gene: TRBJ1-2; V gene: TRBV2; CDR3 DNA: TGTGCCAGCAGTGGATATCTCGGAAACTATGGCTACACCTTC; CDR3 protein: CASSGYLGNYGYTF
D gene: TRBD1; clone size: NA; J gene: TRBJ2-7; V gene: TRBV11-2; CDR3 DNA: TGTGCCAGCAGCTACCAGGGGGCAACCTACGAGCAGTACTTC; CDR3 protein: CASSYQGATYEQYF
D gene: NA; clone size: NA; J gene: TRBJ1-2; V gene: TRBV5-1; CDR3 DNA: TGCGCCAGCAGCTTGGACAGGTTCTATGGCTACACCTTC; CDR3 protein: CASSLDRFYGYTF
D gene: TRBD1; clone size: NA; J gene: TRBJ2-1; V gene: TRBV2; CDR3 DNA: TGTGCCAGCAGTGAAGGGACAGGGAACTACAATGAGCAGTTCTTC; CDR3 protein: CASSEGTGNYNEQFF
D gene: TRBD1; clone size: NA; J gene: TRBJ1-2; V gene: TRBV9; CDR3 DNA: TGTGCCAGCAGCGTAGGGACAGGGGACTATGGCTACACCTTC; CDR3 protein: CASSVGTGDYGYTF
D gene: TRBD1; clone size: NA; J gene: TRBJ1-1; V gene: TRBV10-3; CDR3 DNA: TGTGCCATCATGCAGGGGGTTAAGGACACTGAAGCTTTCTTT; CDR3 protein: CAIMQGVKDTEAFF